A single sample gave rise to the 19 T cell receptor beta chains below, sequenced in a study of blood T cells in healthy people across ages (dated by TCRdb to about 2015). The library was built by means of 5' RACE. Sequenced on an Illumina HiSeq 2500. A second PCR of about 6 to 11 cycles was run with a J-beta primer mix and a sample-barcoded 5' primer. Using fastp at Q25 and MiXCR, TCRdb reprocessed the public reads and kept productive beta chains. Rows matching on CDR3 protein sequence are summarized as one entry with the most common DNA and genes. The sample data list 1,300,000 or so distinct CDR3 sequences, and roughly 60% of these were observed just once. Roughly 7% of the sample is taken by the ten largest. Source material: blood. The receptors originated from a young man in good health.

This clonotype was picked up a small number of times. The chain carries TRBV24-1 and TRBJ2-6; D perhaps matches TRBD2 (5 bases). Trimming stripped 4 bases from V and 3 bases from J, with 9 bases between. Germline V gives CDR1 KGHDR, CDR2 SFDVKD. The CDR3 is made up of 15 amino acids. This CDR3 is CATSEVGGGANVLTF. The DNA for the CDR3 is TGTGCCACCAGTGAAGTAGGAGGTGGGGCCAACGTCCTGACTTTC.

The chain employs TRBV25-1 and TRBJ2-3; D not resolved. Germline CDR1 reads MGHDK; CDR2 reads SYGVNS. The CDR3 loop spans 12 amino acids. Trimming took off 0 bases at V and 6 bases at J, with 4 bases between the two ends. The CDR3 coding sequence is TGTGCCAGCAGTGAATATTCCGATACGCAGTATTTT. Its protein is CASSEYSDTQYF.

In its sample, this clonotype was seen once. The CDR3 reads CASSLDWTSGRLAKNIQYF. The CDR3 DNA follows: TGTGCCAGCAGCTTAGATTGGACTAGCGGGAGGTTAGCCAAAAACATTCAGTACTTC. The V and J genes are TRBV11-2 and TRBJ2-4, with 14 bases lining up with TRBD2. V lost 0 bases and J lost 0; bases outside the gene matches: 4. This CDR3 contains 19 residues. Germline CDR1 and CDR2: SGHAT and FQNNGV.

The chain employs TRBV4-1 and TRBJ1-3; a possible D gene is TRBD1 (6 bases). The CDR3 loop spans 15 amino acids. Deletions cut 4 bases from V and 3 bases from J, with 13 bases between. CDR1 is MGHRA, CDR2 YSYEKL, per germline. CDR3 DNA: TGCGCCAGCAGCCTCTCAGGGGCGGTTGGAAACACCATATATTTT. The encoded protein is CASSLSGAVGNTIYF.

V and J are TRBV20-1 and TRBJ2-7, with TRBD2 as a possible D gene (5 bases). There are 12 residues in the CDR3. Per the germline V gene, CDR1 is DFQATT and CDR2 is SNEGSKA (reference sequence). The DNA of the CDR3 is TGCATCTTGATCGGGGATCCCTACGAGCAGTACTTC. Translated, it gives CILIGDPYEQYF.

This chain links TRBV12-3 or TRBV12-4 with TRBJ1-1; unclear D gene. V was pared by 1 base and J by 1 base, with 7 bases between. CDR3 length: 14 residues. The CDR3 bases are TGTGCCAGCAGTTTAGGAAGATCGAACACTGAAGCTTTCTTT. Its translation is CASSLGRSNTEAFF.

The chain joins TRBV11-2 to TRBJ2-1; 7 bases match TRBD2. The trim removed 5 bases at V and 9 bases at J, leaving 16 bases unmatched. The CDR3 is made up of 16 amino acids. Germline CDR1 is SGHAT and CDR2 is FQNNGV. CDR3: CASSPKAGQGLSEQFF. CDR3 sequence (DNA): TGTGCCAGCAGCCCAAAAGCGGGGCAAGGACTTAGTGAGCAGTTCTTC.

The sample holds one count of this clonotype. The chain is built from TRBV12-5 and TRBJ2-5, with D perhaps TRBD2 (5 bases). The ends were cut back, 7 bases at V and 1 base at J, with 10 bases in the middle. The V gene's germline CDR1 is LGHNT and CDR2 FRNRAP. CDR3 length equals 13 residues. CDR3 loop: CASVRGFQETQYF. CDR3 in DNA: TGTGCTAGTGTAAGAGGGTTCCAAGAGACCCAGTACTTC.

This clonotype has only a few counts. This sequence joins TRBV12-3 or TRBV12-4 and TRBJ1-1; 7 bases line up with TRBD1. The V segment lost 7 bases and the J segment 6 bases; nucleotides outside the gene matches: 17. This CDR3 region has 16 residues. CDR3 sequence: CASNARATGKLAEAFF. The CDR3 DNA is TGTGCCAGCAATGCCCGGGCGACAGGGAAGCTCGCTGAAGCTTTCTTT.

This clonotype turned up a few times. The genes are TRBV4-1 and TRBJ1-6; no reliable D call. Trimming removed 0 bases at V and 3 bases at J, with 9 bases between. The CDR3 covers 16 residues. CDR1 is MGHRA and CDR2 is YSYEKL in the germline V gene. The CDR3 loop is CASSQDRQVYNSPLHF. The CDR3 DNA sequence: TGCGCCAGCAGCCAAGATCGGCAGGTCTATAATTCACCCCTCCACTTT.

V and J are TRBV12-3 or TRBV12-4 and TRBJ2-3, with TRBD2 identical over 7 bases. The CDR3 totals 17 residues. The trim removed 6 bases at V and 4 bases at J, leaving 16 bases unmatched. In DNA form, the CDR3 reads TGTGCCAGCAGCTCCCTTCGGGGGGATCGCAAAGCAGATACGCAGTATTTT. Amino acids: CASSSLRGDRKADTQYF.

This chain links TRBV7-8 with TRBJ1-2; 10 bases agree with TRBD1. The CDR3 consists of 16 residues. Germline trimming cut 5 bases from V and 6 bases from J; bases unmatched to any gene: 12. Germline V gives CDR1 SGHVS, CDR2 FQNEAQ. CDR3 amino acids: CASSPTPDRGMDGYTF. The CDR3, as DNA: TGTGCCAGCAGCCCAACTCCGGACAGGGGGATGGATGGCTACACCTTC. The full variable domain, completed using reference TRBV7-8 and TRBJ1-2, is GAGVSQSPRYKVAKRGQDVALRCDPISGHVSLFWYQQALGQGPEFLTYFQNEAQLDKSGLPSDRFFAERPEGSVSTLKIQRTQQEDSAVYLCASSPTPDRGMDGYTFGSGTRLTVV.

In its sample, this clonotype was seen once. The V gene is TRBV15, the J gene TRBJ2-3; the match to TRBD2 covers 7 bases. Trimming at V came to 3 bases and at J to 5 bases, leaving 5 bases not matched to a gene. The CDR3 consists of 14 residues. Germline assignment: CDR1 LNHNV and CDR2 YYDKDF (reference sequence). CDR3: CATSSGGRGDTQYF. The CDR3 DNA reads TGTGCCACCAGCAGCGGAGGGAGGGGAGATACGCAGTATTTT.

The V call is TRBV7-8, the J call TRBJ2-1; a possible D gene is TRBD1 (5 bases). Germline-derived CDR1 and CDR2 are SGHVS and FQNEAQ. This CDR3 contains 17 residues. V lost 2 bases and J 10 bases, leaving 24 bases between the germline ends. The CDR3 sequence is CASSLRRTSRVYLEQFF. DNA for the CDR3: TGTGCCAGCAGCTTAAGGAGAACGAGCAGGGTCTATTTAGAGCAGTTCTTC.

This chain links TRBV6-1 with TRBJ2-7; tentative D call: TRBD2 (5 bases). Near its end, the DNA agrees better with TRBJ2-5, so the J call may be wrong. The CDR3 is made up of 14 amino acids. The germline CDR1 and CDR2 sequences are MNHNS and SASEGT. CDR3 bases: TGTGCCAGCAAGAAGTTGGGAGAGGTTGAGACCCAGTACTTC. Translation gives CASKKLGEVETQYF.

The chain is built from TRBV27 and TRBJ2-1, with D uncertain. Germline loops: CDR1 MNHEY, CDR2 SMNVEV (reference sequence). Trimming removed 3 bases from V and 5 bases from J, with 17 bases in between. The CDR3 runs to 16 residues. For the CDR3, the DNA is TGTGCCAGCAGTTTCCGATCCAAGTGGCCTCACAATGAGCAGTTCTTC. Its translation: CASSFRSKWPHNEQFF.

Note on this clonotype: A junction end diverges from the germline sequence, so it may reflect a read error. This chain connects TRBV4-2 to TRBJ2-4; 7 bases are a match to TRBD1. The J call may be incorrect, as the DNA end agrees better with TRBJ2-5. Germline CDR1 LGHNA, CDR2 YNFKEQ. The CDR3 has 16 residues. CDR3 in amino acids: CAGSQEEGASSETQYF. The CDR3 nucleotides are TGTGCCGGCAGCCAAGAAGAGGGGGCCAGCTCAGAGACCCAGTACTTC.

This rearrangement joins TRBV20-1 to TRBJ1-2; D may be TRBD1 (5 bases). Trimming cost V 5 bases and J 7 bases, with 20 bases left between them. CDR1 is DFQATT, CDR2 SNEGSKA, per germline (reference sequence). The CDR3 length is 14 residues. The chain's CDR3 is CSALASRFGGGYTF. The DNA for the CDR3 is TGCAGTGCTTTAGCCAGCCGGTTTGGGGGTGGCTACACCTTC.

V gene TRBV20-1 combines with J gene TRBJ1-1; 9 nucleotides agree with TRBD1. J gave up 2 bases and V 4 bases, and 32 bases lay outside the gene matches. Germline CDR1 DFQATT, CDR2 SNEGSKA (reference sequence). The CDR3 covers 23 residues. CDR3 amino acids: CSATLGLYKAVTLWGQGNTEAFF. DNA of the CDR3: TGCAGTGCTACTCTCGGCCTGTACAAAGCTGTAACATTGTGGGGACAGGGAAACACTGAAGCTTTCTTT.